The sequence of this T cell receptor beta chain was determined in a study of blood T cell repertoires in COVID-19. Sequencing used immunoSEQ multiplex PCR; TCRdb keeps in-frame clones, though not all of them. This table has about 150,000 clones, around 80% appearing once. The CDR3 has 14 residues. The germline gives CDR1 LNHDA, CDR2 SQIVND (reference sequence). Trimming pared 4 bases from V and 6 bases from J, leaving 13 bases between. This clone is a singleton in its sample. The chain recombines TRBV19 with TRBJ2-4; D is uncertain. Sequencing was performed on peripheral blood. The sequence derives from a woman aged 45-65 years with acute or convalescent COVID-19. The CDR3 nucleotides are TGTGCCAGTAGTAGAAGGAGTCAAGGAAACATTCAGTACTTC. It encodes CASSRRSQGNIQYF.